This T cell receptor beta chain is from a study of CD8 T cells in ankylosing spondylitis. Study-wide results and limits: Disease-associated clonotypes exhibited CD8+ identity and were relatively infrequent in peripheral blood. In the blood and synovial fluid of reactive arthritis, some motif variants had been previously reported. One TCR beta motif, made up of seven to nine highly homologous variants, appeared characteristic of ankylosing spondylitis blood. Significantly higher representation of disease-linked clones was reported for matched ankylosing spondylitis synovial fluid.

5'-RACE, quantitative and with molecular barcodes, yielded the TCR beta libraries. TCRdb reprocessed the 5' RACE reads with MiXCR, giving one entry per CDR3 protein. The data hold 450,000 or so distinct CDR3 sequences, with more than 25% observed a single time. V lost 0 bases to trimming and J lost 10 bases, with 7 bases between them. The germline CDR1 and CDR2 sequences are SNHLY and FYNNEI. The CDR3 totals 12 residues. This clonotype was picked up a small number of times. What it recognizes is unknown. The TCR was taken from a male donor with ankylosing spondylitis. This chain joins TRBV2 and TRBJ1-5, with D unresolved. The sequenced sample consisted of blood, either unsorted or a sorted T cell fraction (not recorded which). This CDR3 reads CASSEATPPQHF. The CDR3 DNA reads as TGTGCCAGCAGTGAAGCGACACCACCCCAGCATTTT.